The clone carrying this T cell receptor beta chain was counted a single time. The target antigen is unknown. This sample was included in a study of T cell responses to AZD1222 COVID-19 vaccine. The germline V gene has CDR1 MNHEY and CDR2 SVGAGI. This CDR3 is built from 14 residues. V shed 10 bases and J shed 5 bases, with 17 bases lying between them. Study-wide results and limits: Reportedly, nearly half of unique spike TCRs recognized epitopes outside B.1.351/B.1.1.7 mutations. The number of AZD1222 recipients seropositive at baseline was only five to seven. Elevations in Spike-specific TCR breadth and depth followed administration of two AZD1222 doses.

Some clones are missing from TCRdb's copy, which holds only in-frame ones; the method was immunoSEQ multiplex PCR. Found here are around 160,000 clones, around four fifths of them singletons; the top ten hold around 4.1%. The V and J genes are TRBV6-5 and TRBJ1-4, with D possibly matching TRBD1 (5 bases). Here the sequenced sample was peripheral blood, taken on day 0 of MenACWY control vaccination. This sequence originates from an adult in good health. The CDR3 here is CAIRRPGPNEKLFF. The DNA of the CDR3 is TGTGCCATCCGCCGACCGGGACCCAATGAAAAACTGTTTTTT.